A single sample is the source of the 27 T cell receptor beta chains below, sequenced in a study of shared clonotypes between healthy human individuals. This table comes from immunoSEQ multiplex PCR, and its TCRdb copy is limited to in-frame clones, with some not included. The data show approximately 2,000,000 clones, 85% to 95% seen once. Input material: naive CD4+ T cells from PBMCs. Indicated subset: CD45RA+ positively selected. The receptors shown here come from a young man in good health. Some clones in this sample may be carry-over from other donors' samples.

This chain joins TRBV5-1 and TRBJ2-3; D unresolved. With 0 bases removed from V and 4 bases from J, the gap between germline ends came to 12 bases. Looked up from germline, CDR1 is SGHRS and CDR2 is YFSETQ. The CDR3 runs 15 residues. In DNA form, the CDR3 reads TGCGCCAGCAGCTTGGACGCCCGCGACGCAGATACGCAGTATTTT. It is translated as CASSLDARDADTQYF.

V gene TRBV15 combines with J gene TRBJ2-2, with D unresolved. CDR1 and CDR2 from the germline V gene are LNHNV and YYDKDF (reference sequence). This CDR3 spans 13 amino acids. V was clipped by 0 bases and J by 13 bases, with 12 bases between them. The DNA for the CDR3 is TGTGCCACCAGCAGAGAAGGCTCCCTGGGGCTGTTTTTT. Residues: CATSREGSLGLFF.

V and J are TRBV16 and TRBJ2-7; 10 nucleotides match TRBD1. CDR1 and CDR2 (germline): KGHSY, FQNENV. J was trimmed by 2 bases and V by 4 bases; bases with no gene match: 8. The CDR3 runs 16 residues. CDR3 nucleotide sequence: TGTGCCAGCAGCCGCAATGTGGGACAGGGGACCTACGAGCAGTACTTC. This encodes CASSRNVGQGTYEQYF.

The sample holds one count of this clone. Other DNA variants within this sample encode the same CDR3. The J gene is TRBJ2-1, the V gene TRBV10-3; possible D gene TRBD2, 6 bases. V was trimmed by 3 bases and J by 10 bases, leaving 10 bases between them. CDR1 and CDR2 from the germline V gene are ENHRY and SYGVKD. This CDR3 region has 12 residues. This CDR3 reads CAISERGNEQFF. The CDR3 DNA follows: TGTGCCATCAGTGAACGCGGGAACGAGCAGTTCTTC.

J is TRBJ2-1 and V is TRBV11-2; perhaps TRBD2 as D (5 bases). Trimming removed 5 bases at V and 7 bases at J, with 24 bases between. The germline V gene encodes CDR1 SGHAT and CDR2 FQNNGV. CDR3 size: 17 residues. This CDR3 is CASSPRGSARSWNEQFF. The CDR3 coding sequence is TGTGCCAGCAGCCCCCGGGGTAGCGCTAGGAGTTGGAATGAGCAGTTCTTC.

The V gene is TRBV11-2, the J gene TRBJ1-4; tentatively, D is TRBD1 (5 bases). Trimming left V 5 bases short and J 7 bases short, with 26 bases between. This CDR3 comprises 18 residues. Germline values: CDR1 SGHAT, CDR2 FQNNGV. Written as DNA, the CDR3 is TGTGCCAGCAGCCCATTTACAGGTTCCCTACCTATTATTGAAAAACTGTTTTTT. Protein product: CASSPFTGSLPIIEKLFF.

The chain is built from TRBV5-1 and TRBJ2-1; 11 bases line up with TRBD2. The CDR3 is 18 amino acids. Germline V gene lookup returns CDR1 SGHRS and CDR2 YFSETQ. The V segment lost 2 bases and the J segment 8 bases; nucleotides outside the gene matches: 15. CDR3 coding DNA: TGCGCCAGCAGCTTCTCTCCCTTAGCGGGAGGGCCGGGTGATGAGCAGTTCTTC. This sequence encodes CASSFSPLAGGPGDEQFF.

The chain has TRBV7-2 and TRBJ2-1; possible D gene TRBD2, 6 bases. The germline V gene encodes CDR1 SGHTA and CDR2 FQGNSA. V gave up 8 bases and J gave up 3 bases, with 17 bases separating them. The CDR3 spans 15 residues. The DNA for the CDR3 is TGTGCCAGCTCGGGCCGGGGTAGCGGCTACAATGAGCAGTTCTTC. This translates into CASSGRGSGYNEQFF.

The chain joins TRBV7-3 to TRBJ2-7; a weak D match, TRBD1 (6 bases). Deletions cut 1 base from V and 0 bases from J, with 16 bases between. Looked up from germline, CDR1 is SGHTA and CDR2 is FQGTGA. CDR3 size: 17 residues. In nucleotides, the CDR3 is TGTGCCAGCAGCTTAAGGGACAAAACCTTCATCTCCTACGAGCAGTACTTC. It translates to CASSLRDKTFISYEQYF.

This chain links TRBV2 with TRBJ2-2, with a possible D match to TRBD2 (5 bases). Germline CDR1 SNHLY, CDR2 FYNNEI. V was cut by 5 bases and J by 4 bases, with 17 bases left in between. This CDR3 is built from 16 residues. DNA for the CDR3: TGTGCCAGCAGTAGAGAGGGCCCACGCGGCACCGGGGAGCTGTTTTTT. Translation: CASSREGPRGTGELFF.

The CDR3 region has the DNA TGTGCCAGCAGCGCACCCCGGGGCCAGGGGAATGGAGACACCGGGGAGCTGTTTTTT. It specifies CASSAPRGQGNGDTGELFF. J is TRBJ2-2 and V is TRBV9, with D possibly TRBD1 on 6 matching bases. This CDR3 is 19 amino acids long. V was shortened by 3 bases and J by 3 bases, with 24 bases between the two germline ends. The germline V gene encodes CDR1 SGDLS and CDR2 YYNGEE.

The CDR3 here is CASSLSLKGGLDEQFF. The CDR3 region has the DNA TGTGCCAGCAGTTTGTCCCTGAAGGGCGGTTTGGATGAGCAGTTCTTC. This rearrangement joins TRBV28 to TRBJ2-1; D is unclear. This CDR3 region has 16 residues. CDR1 is MDHEN, CDR2 SYDVKM, per germline. V lost 3 bases and J lost 8, with 20 bases in between.

The chain is built from TRBV15 and TRBJ1-3; 8 bases fit TRBD1. This CDR3 has 16 amino acids. The germline gives CDR1 LNHNV, CDR2 YYDKDF (reference sequence). V gave up 4 bases and J gave up 1 base; unmatched junction bases: 6. The chain's CDR3 is CATSTEQGVSGNTIYF. The CDR3 region has the DNA TGTGCCACCAGCACGGAACAGGGGGTGTCTGGAAACACCATATATTTT.

This chain uses TRBV10-3 with TRBJ2-1; 10 positions match TRBD2. The CDR3 runs to 17 residues. CDR1 and CDR2 from the germline V gene are ENHRY and SYGVKD. Unmatched junction bases numbered 9, after V lost 0 bases and J lost 7 bases. The CDR3 DNA reads as TGTGCCATCAGTGAGTCGCCACCAGCGGGAGGGCAGAATGAGCAGTTCTTC. Its translation: CAISESPPAGGQNEQFF.

This chain uses TRBV5-1 with TRBJ2-7, with TRBD2 identical over 14 bases. The J segment lost 5 bases and the V segment lost 2 bases, leaving 3 bases of the junction unmatched. Germline lookup yields CDR1 SGHRS and CDR2 YFSETQ. The CDR3 sequence is 15 residues long. The CDR3 DNA sequence: TGCGCCAGCAGCTTAAGACTAGCGGGAGGGAACGAGCAGTACTTC. It specifies CASSLRLAGGNEQYF.

This clone is a singleton in its sample. The chain links TRBV30 to TRBJ1-1; 11 bases align to TRBD1. Germline V CDR1 and CDR2: GTSNPN, SVGIG (reference sequence). Trimming removed 2 bases from V and 4 bases from J; junction bases left unmatched: 3. The CDR3 is 14 residues long. CDR3 sequence reads: CAWSYGTGGTEAFF. The CDR3 DNA reads TGTGCCTGGAGTTACGGGACAGGGGGCACTGAAGCTTTCTTT.

V and J are TRBV2 and TRBJ1-2; the D is unclear. Germline lookup yields CDR1 SNHLY and CDR2 FYNNEI. V was clipped by 10 bases and J by 4 bases, with 13 bases between them. The CDR3 has 12 amino acids. The CDR3 bases are TGTGCCACCGGTAGAGAGCTCTATGGCTACACCTTC. Translation: CATGRELYGYTF.

V is TRBV28 and J is TRBJ2-3; D not resolved. Trimming stripped 3 bases from V and 5 bases from J, with 18 bases between. Per germline, CDR1 MDHEN and CDR2 SYDVKM. The CDR3 has 16 residues. CDR3 bases: TGTGCCAGCAGTTTCTACGCTAGGCTTCAGGAAGATACGCAGTATTTT. Amino acids: CASSFYARLQEDTQYF.

The V call is TRBV29-1, the J call TRBJ2-3; the D gene is possibly TRBD1 (5 bases). The V gene lost 4 bases and the J gene lost 8 bases, with 19 bases spanning the gap. CDR3 length: 14 amino acids. Germline V gives CDR1 SQVTM, CDR2 ANQGSEA. The CDR3 region has the DNA TGCAGCGTTGCTGGGGCTGCCTTTTTGGGTACGCAGTATTTT. Amino acid sequence: CSVAGAAFLGTQYF.

The rearrangement links TRBV6-1 to TRBJ1-2; the match to TRBD1 covers 10 bases. With V trimmed by 9 bases and J by 6 bases, 13 bases remained unmatched. CDR1 and CDR2 from the germline V gene are MNHNS and SASEGT. The CDR3 totals 15 residues. CDR3 sequence reads: CASPPPWTGGNGYTF. CDR3 in DNA: TGTGCCAGTCCCCCACCCTGGACAGGGGGAAATGGCTACACCTTC.

This rearrangement joins TRBV7-9 to TRBJ2-5, with 8 positions matching TRBD1. From germline, CDR1 is SEHNR and CDR2 FQNEAQ (reference sequence). This CDR3 contains 15 residues. V was clipped by 6 bases and J by 2 bases; unmatched bases: 8. The CDR3 bases are TGTGCCAGCAGTTACACACAGGGGGAACAAGAGACCCAGTACTTC. Protein: CASSYTQGEQETQYF.

CDR3 region: CATSPGGRGYTF. The CDR3 DNA follows: TGTGCCACCTCTCCGGGGGGGCGCGGCTACACCTTC. The chain uses TRBV28 and TRBJ1-2; perhaps TRBD1 as D (6 bases). The V end was cut by 10 bases, the J end by 8 bases, with 17 bases between. Germline assignment: CDR1 MDHEN and CDR2 SYDVKM. This CDR3 has 12 amino acids.

The V and J genes are TRBV27 and TRBJ2-2; 7 nucleotides match TRBD1. Trimming at V came to 3 bases and at J to 5 bases, leaving 9 bases not matched to a gene. The CDR3 extends over 16 amino acids. Per the germline V gene, CDR1 is MNHEY and CDR2 is SMNVEV (reference sequence). CDR3 loop: CASSFRQGVGTGELFF. CDR3 bases: TGTGCCAGCAGTTTCAGACAGGGAGTAGGAACCGGGGAGCTGTTTTTT.

Only one count was recorded for this clone. In DNA form, the CDR3 reads TGTGCCAGCGCCAGCGGGAGAGACCGCACAGATACGCAGTATTTT. It specifies CASASGRDRTDTQYF. V is TRBV2 and J is TRBJ2-3; TRBD2 matches 8 bases. V was pared by 8 bases and J by 1 base, with 8 bases of the junction left unmatched. Germline V gives CDR1 SNHLY, CDR2 FYNNEI. The CDR3 runs to 15 residues.

The rearrangement links TRBV5-4 to TRBJ1-4; D gene unclear. Germline CDR1 reads SGHNT; CDR2 reads YYREEE (reference sequence). The V and J ends lost 0 bases and 3 bases respectively, with 9 bases between them. The length of the CDR3 is 15 residues. The CDR3 reads CASSLAGASNEKLFF. In DNA, the CDR3 is TGTGCCAGCAGCTTGGCCGGAGCCTCTAATGAAAAACTGTTTTTT.

The genes are TRBV30 and TRBJ1-6; a possible D gene is TRBD1 (5 bases). The length of the CDR3 is 15 residues. The ends were cut back, 2 bases at V and 11 bases at J, with 19 bases in the middle. The germline V gene encodes CDR1 GTSNPN and CDR2 SVGIG (reference sequence). In nucleotides, the CDR3 is TGTGCCTGGAGTCCCATGGGCCGGCTGGGGGCACCCCTCCACTTT. Its protein is CAWSPMGRLGAPLHF.

This clone was picked up one time. The V gene is TRBV11-2, the J gene TRBJ2-1; 7 positions agree with TRBD2. V lost 2 bases to trimming and J lost 9 bases; unmatched junction nucleotides: 13. Germline-derived CDR1 and CDR2 are SGHAT and FQNNGV. The CDR3 is 16 residues long. Here the CDR3 DNA reads TGTGCCAGCAGCTTATTGGCCGGGACTACTAGGGGTGAGCAGTTCTTC. This gives the protein CASSLLAGTTRGEQFF.